This T cell receptor beta chain was obtained from a study of T cell repertoires in cytomegalovirus infection. This clonotype was recorded many times. Its antigen is currently unknown. Study conclusions and caveats: Summed frequency of shared TCR beta families picked out CMV carriers who also had the relevant HLA. HLA-C-restricted CMV clonotypes gave the most frequent clonotype in two of eight donors.

One entry per CDR3 protein, called by TCRdb with MiXCR from the reads. The profile covers some 700,000 distinct CDR3 sequences, with roughly 35% appearing a single time and roughly 2.8% taken by the ten largest. V lost 4 bases and J lost 0; bases outside the gene matches: 0. The CDR3 consists of 14 residues. Germline CDR1 is MNHNS and CDR2 is SASEGT. The receptor comes from a human donor in good health (CMV status not recorded). Some clones in this sample may be carry-over from other donors' samples. Input material: PBMCs. V is TRBV6-1 and J is TRBJ2-7, with 10 bases lining up with TRBD2. The chain's CDR3 is CASSASGSSYEQYF. CDR3 DNA: TGTGCCAGCAGTGCTAGCGGGAGCTCCTACGAGCAGTACTTC.